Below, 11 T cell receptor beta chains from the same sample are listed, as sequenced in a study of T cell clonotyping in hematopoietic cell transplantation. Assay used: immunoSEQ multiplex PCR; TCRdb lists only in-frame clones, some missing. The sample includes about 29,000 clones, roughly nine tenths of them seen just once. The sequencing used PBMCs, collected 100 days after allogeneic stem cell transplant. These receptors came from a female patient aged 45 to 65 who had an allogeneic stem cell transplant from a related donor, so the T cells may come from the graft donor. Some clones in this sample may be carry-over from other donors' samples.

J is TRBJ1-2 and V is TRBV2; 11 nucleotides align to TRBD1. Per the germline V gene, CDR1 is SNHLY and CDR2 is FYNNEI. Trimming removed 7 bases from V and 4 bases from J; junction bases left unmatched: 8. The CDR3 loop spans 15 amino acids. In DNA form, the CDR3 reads TGTGCCAGCAAGGGACGAGGACAGGGGGCCTATGGCTACACCTTC. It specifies CASKGRGQGAYGYTF.

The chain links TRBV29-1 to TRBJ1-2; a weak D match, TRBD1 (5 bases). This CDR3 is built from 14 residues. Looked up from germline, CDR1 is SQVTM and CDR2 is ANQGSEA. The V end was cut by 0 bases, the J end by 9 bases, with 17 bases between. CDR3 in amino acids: CSVEDTAAGLSYTF. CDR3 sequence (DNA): TGCAGCGTTGAAGACACAGCCGCAGGGCTTAGCTACACCTTC.

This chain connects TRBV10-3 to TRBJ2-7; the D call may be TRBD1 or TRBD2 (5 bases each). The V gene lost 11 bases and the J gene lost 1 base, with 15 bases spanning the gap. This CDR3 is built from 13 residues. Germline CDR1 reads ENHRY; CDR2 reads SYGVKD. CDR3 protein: CAATRDPSYEQYF. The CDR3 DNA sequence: TGTGCCGCCACCCGGGACCCGTCCTACGAGCAGTACTTC.

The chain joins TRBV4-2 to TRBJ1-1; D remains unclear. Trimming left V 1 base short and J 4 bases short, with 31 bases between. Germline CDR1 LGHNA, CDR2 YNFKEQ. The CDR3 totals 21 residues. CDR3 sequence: CASSQAYGRVQTGSRGTEAFF. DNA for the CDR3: TGTGCCAGCAGCCAAGCGTACGGAAGGGTGCAGACGGGATCCCGGGGCACTGAAGCTTTCTTT.

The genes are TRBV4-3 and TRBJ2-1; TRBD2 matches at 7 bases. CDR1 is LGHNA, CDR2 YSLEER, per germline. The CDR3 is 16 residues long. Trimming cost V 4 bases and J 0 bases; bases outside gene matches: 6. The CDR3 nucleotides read TGCGCCAGCAGCCCGGGACTACAGAGCTCCTACAATGAGCAGTTCTTC. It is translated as CASSPGLQSSYNEQFF.

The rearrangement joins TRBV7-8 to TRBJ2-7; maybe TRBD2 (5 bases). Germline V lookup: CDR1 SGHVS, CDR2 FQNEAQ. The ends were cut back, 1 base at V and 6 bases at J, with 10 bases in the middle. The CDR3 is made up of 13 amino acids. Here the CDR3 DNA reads TGTGCCAGCAGCTTAGTCCTGGCGGGCGAGCAGTACTTC. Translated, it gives CASSLVLAGEQYF.

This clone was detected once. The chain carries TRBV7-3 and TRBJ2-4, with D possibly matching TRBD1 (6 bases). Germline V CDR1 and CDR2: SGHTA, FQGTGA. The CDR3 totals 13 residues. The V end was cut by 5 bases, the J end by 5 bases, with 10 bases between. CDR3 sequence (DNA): TGTGCCAGCAGCCAGGACAGAGAAAACATTCAGTACTTC. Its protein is CASSQDRENIQYF.

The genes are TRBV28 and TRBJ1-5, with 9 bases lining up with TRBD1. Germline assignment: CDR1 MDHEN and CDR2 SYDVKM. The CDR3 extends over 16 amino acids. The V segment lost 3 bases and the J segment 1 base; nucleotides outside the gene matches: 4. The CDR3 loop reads CASSFMGQGSNQPQHF. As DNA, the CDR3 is TGTGCCAGCAGTTTCATGGGACAGGGCAGCAATCAGCCCCAGCATTTT.

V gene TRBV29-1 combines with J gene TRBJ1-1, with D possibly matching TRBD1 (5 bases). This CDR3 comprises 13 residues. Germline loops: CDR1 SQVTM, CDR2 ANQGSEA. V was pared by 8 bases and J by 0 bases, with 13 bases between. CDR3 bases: TGCAGCTCTCTCGGGGGAGTGAACACTGAAGCTTTCTTT. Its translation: CSSLGGVNTEAFF.

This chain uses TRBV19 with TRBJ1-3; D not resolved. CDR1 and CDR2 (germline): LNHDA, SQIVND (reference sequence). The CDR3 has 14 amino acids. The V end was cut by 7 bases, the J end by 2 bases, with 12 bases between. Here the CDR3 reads CASTTVFPGNTIYF. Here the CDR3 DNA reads TGTGCCAGTACCACCGTCTTTCCTGGAAACACCATATATTTT.

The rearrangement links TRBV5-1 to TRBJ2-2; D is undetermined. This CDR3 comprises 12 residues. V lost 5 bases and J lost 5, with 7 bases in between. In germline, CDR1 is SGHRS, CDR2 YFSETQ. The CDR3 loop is CASRMGTGELFF. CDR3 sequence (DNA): TGCGCCAGCAGGATGGGTACCGGGGAGCTGTTTTTT. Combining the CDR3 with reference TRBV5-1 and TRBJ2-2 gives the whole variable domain KAGVTQTPRYLIKTRGQQVTLSCSPISGHRSVSWYQQTPGQGLQFLFEYFSETQRNKGNFPGRFSGRQFSNSRSEMNVSTLELGDSALYLCASRMGTGELFFGEGSRLTVL.